Listed below are T cell receptor beta chains from one sample, sequenced in a study of identifying expanded T cells in peripheral blood. Only in-frame clones appear in the TCRdb table, and some are missing; sequencing was by immunoSEQ multiplex PCR. The repertoire holds under 150,000 clones, with approximately 86% as singletons. Material for sequencing was blood. Receptors originate from a person aged 18-70 years in good health. CDR3s include the opening cysteine and the closing phenylalanine or tryptophan. The D gene is left open where the match is weak. The size entry is marked missing in some rows and otherwise reads once, few, many or a size class.

cdr3_aa cdr3_nt j_call v_call clone_size d_call
CASSGTATTNEKLFF TGTGCCAGCAGCGGTACAGCCACAACTAATGAAAAACTGTTTTTT TRBJ1-4 TRBV5-5 - -
CASSQQEGADTQYF TGTGCCAGCAGTCAACAGGAAGGTGCAGATACGCAGTATTTT TRBJ2-3 TRBV6-5 - -
CASSTDTNYGYTF TGTGCCAGCAGTACGGACACGAACTATGGCTACACCTTC TRBJ1-2 TRBV2 - -
CASSLGSRAAEQYF TGTGCCAGCAGCTTAGGGAGCAGGGCGGCCGAGCAGTACTTC TRBJ2-7 TRBV7-6 - -
CASRPSGRGDEQYF TGTGCCAGCAGACCTAGCGGGAGAGGCGACGAGCAGTACTTC TRBJ2-7 TRBV7-6 - TRBD2
CASSINLAGGGNIQYF TGCGCCAGCAGCATAAATTTAGCGGGTGGAGGGAACATTCAGTACTTC TRBJ2-4 TRBV5-1 once TRBD2
CAWTQSSGNTIYF TGTGCCTGGACCCAGAGCTCTGGAAACACCATATATTTT TRBJ1-3 TRBV30 - -
CASSLALGYGYTF TGTGCCAGCAGCTTGGCCCTGGGCTATGGCTACACCTTC TRBJ1-2 TRBV5-5 - -
CASSLAGGGSSYEQYF TGTGCCAGCAGTTTAGCGGGGGGCGGGAGCTCCTACGAGCAGTACTTC TRBJ2-7 TRBV9 - TRBD2
CASSPRVSFDQPQHF TGCGCCAGCAGCCCGCGGGTATCGTTTGATCAGCCCCAGCATTTT TRBJ1-5 TRBV4-3 - -
CASSIGGGTDTQYF TGTGCCAGTAGTATCGGCGGGGGCACAGATACGCAGTATTTT TRBJ2-3 TRBV19 - -
CASSDPSGRALEQYF TGTGCCAGCAGTGACCCAAGCGGGAGGGCCCTCGAGCAGTACTTC TRBJ2-7 TRBV28 - TRBD2
CASSSQDPSNYGYTF TGTGCCAGCAGCTCTCAAGACCCCTCTAACTATGGCTACACCTTC TRBJ1-2 TRBV6-6 - -
CASSPGQGLQFF TGTGCCAGCTCACCCGGACAGGGTTTGCAGTTCTTC TRBJ2-1 TRBV18 - TRBD1
CASSLRQGGVGYTF TGCGCCAGCAGCTTGAGGCAGGGAGGAGTGGGCTACACCTTC TRBJ1-2 TRBV5-1 - -
CASSLGGASYEQYF TGTGCCAGCAGCTTAGGAGGGGCGAGCTACGAGCAGTACTTC TRBJ2-7 TRBV7-9 few -
CASSIGTLEAFF TGTGCCAGTAGTATTGGCACCCTCGAAGCTTTCTTT TRBJ1-1 TRBV19 - -
CASSERVLATDTQYF TGTGCCAGCAGTGAAAGGGTTTTGGCCACCGATACGCAGTATTTT TRBJ2-3 TRBV6-1 - -
CASSQLRQGDEQYF TGCGCCAGCAGCCAACTTAGGCAGGGGGACGAGCAGTACTTC TRBJ2-7 TRBV4-3 - TRBD1
CASSLLERAFYEQYF TGTGCCAGCAGCTTACTCGAGCGGGCCTTCTACGAGCAGTACTTC TRBJ2-7 TRBV11-2 - -
CAWRARQYYGYTF TGTGCCTGGAGAGCCCGACAGTACTATGGCTACACCTTC TRBJ1-2 TRBV30 - -
CASSRTVRNTIYF TGTGCCAGCAGCCGGACAGTCCGAAACACCATATATTTT TRBJ1-3 TRBV7-6 - -
CASSPPGHMNTEAFF TGTGCCAGCAGTCCGCCGGGACACATGAACACTGAAGCTTTCTTT TRBJ1-1 TRBV6-5 - -
CASSSRPGLQGSSPLHF TGTGCCAGCAGCTCACGGCCGGGATTGCAGGGTAGTTCACCCCTCCACTTT TRBJ1-6 TRBV2 - -